This is a list of T cell receptor beta chains from one sample in a study of CD8 T cell repertoires and HIV-1 epitope variants. Their cognate antigens are unknown. Clones were read by immunoSEQ multiplex PCR, and TCRdb kept only the in-frame ones, dropping some. The sample shows 5,000 or so clones, 55% to 70% of them seen only once. The sequencing sample was made of cultured CD8+ T cells derived from PBMCs. The receptors here all came from a male donor with HIV. Each CDR3 is given with its conserved first and last residue. A D gene is named only where the DNA matches it firmly. Clone size is not always given. Where it is, it says once, few, many or a class for expanded clones.

j_gene | abundance | v_gene | d_gene | CDR3nt | CDR3aa
TRBJ2-5 | NA | TRBV4-1 | NA | TGCGCCAGCAGCCAAGATGGCGTCAGGGGTGGGACCCAGTACTTC | CASSQDGVRGGTQYF
TRBJ2-5 | NA | TRBV15 | NA | TGTGCCACCAGCAGAGTCGGGCAGGGGGAGACCCAGTACTTC | CATSRVGQGETQYF
TRBJ2-1 | NA | TRBV28 | NA | TGTGCCAGCCTGGCACAGGTTCTTTCCAATGAGCAGTTCTTC | CASLAQVLSNEQFF
TRBJ2-7 | NA | TRBV7-6 | NA | TGTGCCAGCAGCTTGTCCCCCGGGGGACACGAGCAGTACTTC | CASSLSPGGHEQYF
TRBJ2-1 | few | TRBV6-4 | TRBD2 | TGTGCCAGCAGTGAAGCGGGGGGGCCCAATGAGCAGTTCTTC | CASSEAGGPNEQFF
TRBJ1-1 | NA | TRBV4-3 | NA | TGCGCCAGCACCCAGGGGCCGAACACTGAAGCTTTCTTT | CASTQGPNTEAFF
TRBJ2-1 | NA | TRBV28 | TRBD1 | TGTGCCAGCAGCGAAACGACAGGGGACGGGGGTAGCTCCTACAATGAGCAGTTCTTC | CASSETTGDGGSSYNEQFF
TRBJ1-1 | NA | TRBV28 | NA | TGTGCCAGCAGTTTCAGGAACACTGAAGCTTTCTTT | CASSFRNTEAFF
TRBJ1-6 | few | TRBV6-1 | NA | TGTGCCAGCAGTCGACAGCCGAAGGATAATTCACCCCTCCACTTT | CASSRQPKDNSPLHF
TRBJ2-1 | NA | TRBV7-8 | NA | TGTGCCAGCAGCTTAGATAGCTCCTACAATGAGCAGTTCTTC | CASSLDSSYNEQFF
TRBJ2-1 | NA | TRBV7-2 | NA | TGTGCCAGCAGCTTAGGAGGAGAGAATGAGCAGTTCTTC | CASSLGGENEQFF
TRBJ1-4 | NA | TRBV4-1 | TRBD1 | TGCGCCAGCAGCCAATCGACAGGGTTGCGAAAACTGTTTTTT | CASSQSTGLRKLFF
TRBJ1-1 | NA | TRBV28 | TRBD1 | TGTGCCAGCAGTTTAGTGGGACAGGGGGGGGGAGCTTTCTTT | CASSLVGQGGGAFF
TRBJ2-7 | NA | TRBV7-9 | NA | TGTGCCAGCATCCCCCCCGGCGGGTACGAGCAGTACTTC | CASIPPGGYEQYF
TRBJ1-5 | NA | TRBV7-8 | NA | TGTGCCAGCATCAGGGATGCTGGGCAGCCCCAGCATTTT | CASIRDAGQPQHF
TRBJ1-1 | NA | TRBV5-6 | NA | TGTGCCAGCAGCTTGGGAGACACTGAAGCTTTCTTT | CASSLGDTEAFF
TRBJ2-7 | NA | TRBV9 | NA | TGTGCCAGCAGTTCAGATGTCTCGGCCTACGAGCAGTACTTC | CASSSDVSAYEQYF
TRBJ1-1 | NA | TRBV4-3 | NA | TGCGCCAGCAGCCAAGAACCCATGAACACTGAAGCTTTCTTT | CASSQEPMNTEAFF
TRBJ2-7 | NA | TRBV7-9 | NA | TGTGCCAGCAGCCCGTATCAGTACGAGCAGTACTTC | CASSPYQYEQYF
TRBJ2-1 | NA | TRBV6-5 | NA | TGTGCCAGCAGTCCTGGGGGTGGCGAGCAGTTCTTC | CASSPGGGEQFF
TRBJ2-7 | few | TRBV2 | TRBD1 | TGTGCCAGCAGTGAAGCTGGACAGGGGGCGTGGGAGCAGTACTTC | CASSEAGQGAWEQYF
TRBJ1-5 | NA | TRBV28 | NA | TGTGCCAGCAGTTTTCCCGAGGAGTTTCGGCCCCAGCATTTT | CASSFPEEFRPQHF
TRBJ1-1 | few | TRBV11-3 | NA | TGTGCCAGCAGCTTAGAGGTGAACACTGAAGCTTTCTTT | CASSLEVNTEAFF
TRBJ2-7 | NA | TRBV28 | NA | TGTGCCAGCGGGTCCTACGAGCAGTACTTC | CASGSYEQYF
TRBJ1-1 | NA | TRBV30 | NA | TGTGCCTGGAAACCGGTACAGCCGAACACTGAAGCTTTCTTT | CAWKPVQPNTEAFF
TRBJ2-7 | NA | TRBV6-5 | TRBD2 | TGTGCCAGCAGGGATGGGACTAGCGCCTACGAGCAGTACTTC | CASRDGTSAYEQYF
TRBJ1-1 | NA | TRBV28 | NA | TGTGCCAGCAGTTTGGACCTAGGGGAAACTGAAGCTTTCTTT | CASSLDLGETEAFF
TRBJ2-5 | NA | TRBV11-2 | NA | TGTGCCAGCAGCTTTGGAACGACCCCAATGGAGGAGACCCAGTACTTC | CASSFGTTPMEETQYF
TRBJ2-7 | large | TRBV5-6 | NA | TGTGCCAGCAGCGACTCGACAGTTACCTACGAGCAGTACTTC | CASSDSTVTYEQYF
TRBJ1-2 | NA | TRBV6-6 | TRBD1 | TGTGCCAGCAGCCAAGGGGGCAACTATGGCTACACCTTC | CASSQGGNYGYTF
TRBJ2-7 | NA | TRBV6-5 | NA | TGTGCCAGCAGTTTGGGGGGGCCTTTGGACGAGCAGTACTTC | CASSLGGPLDEQYF
TRBJ1-1 | NA | TRBV19 | NA | TGTGCCAGTAGTTTTGCCGGTACAGGGCGGCTCGAAGAAGCTTTCTTT | CASSFAGTGRLEEAFF
TRBJ2-4 | few | TRBV28 | NA | TGTGCCAGCAGTTTTAGGGATAGCCAAGGAAACATTCAGTACTTC | CASSFRDSQGNIQYF
TRBJ2-7 | few | TRBV7-9 | NA | TGTGCCAGCAGCTTAGCGCAAGGCGGCTCCTACGAGCAGTACTTC | CASSLAQGGSYEQYF
TRBJ1-1 | NA | TRBV25-1 | NA | TGTGCCAGCAGTGAATATCTAGACACTGAAGCTTTCTTT | CASSEYLDTEAFF
TRBJ2-1 | few | TRBV7-9 | TRBD2 | TGTGCCAGCAGCTTAATAGCGGGGGGTGGCTCCTACAATGAGCAGTTCTTC | CASSLIAGGGSYNEQFF
TRBJ1-1 | NA | TRBV9 | NA | TGTGCCAGCAGCCCAGGCGGGGAAACGAACACTGAAGCTTTCTTT | CASSPGGETNTEAFF
TRBJ2-3 | NA | TRBV12-5 | TRBD1 | TGTGCTAGTGGTTTGCAGACAGGGGAAGTTTTGGGCACAGATACGCAGTATTTT | CASGLQTGEVLGTDTQYF
TRBJ2-1 | NA | TRBV4-2 | NA | TGTGCCAGCAGCCAAGATTTAGGGTGGAATGAGCAGTTCTTC | CASSQDLGWNEQFF
TRBJ1-1 | few | TRBV29-1 | NA | TGCAGCGTTGAAGATGGGCCCCCAGCGAACACTGAAGCTTTCTTT | CSVEDGPPANTEAFF
TRBJ2-1 | NA | TRBV6-5 | NA | TGTGCCAGCAGTTACCTTGGGCGGTCCAATGAGCAGTTCTTC | CASSYLGRSNEQFF